The 28 T cell receptor beta chains listed next were all sequenced from one sample in a study of blood T cell repertoires in COVID-19. Data came from immunoSEQ multiplex PCR; TCRdb stores just in-frame clones and leaves some out. Among some 240,000 clones listed, around 84% were seen once. The specimen was PBMCs or T cells enriched from blood (not recorded which). The source of these receptors is a man aged 25 to 45 with acute COVID-19.

This clone was recorded once. V is TRBV7-7 and J is TRBJ2-5; a weak D match, TRBD2 (5 bases). The CDR3 has 12 residues. V dropped 2 bases and J dropped 5 bases, with 6 bases sitting between them. Germline V gene data show CDR1 as SSHAT and CDR2 as FNYEAQ (reference sequence). CDR3 in DNA: TGTGCCAGCAGCTTATCGGGGGAGACCCAGTACTTC. Translation gives CASSLSGETQYF.

This clone was observed a handful of times. The J gene is TRBJ1-4, the V gene TRBV5-1, with D possibly matching TRBD1 (5 bases). The CDR3 is 15 amino acids. CDR1 and CDR2 from the germline V gene are SGHRS and YFSETQ. Trimming shortened V by 2 bases and J by 4 bases, and 12 bases separated the two germline ends. This CDR3 is CASSFRGTGNEKLFF. The CDR3 DNA is TGCGCCAGCAGCTTTAGGGGTACGGGTAATGAAAAACTGTTTTTT.

Note on this clone: Within the sample, other DNA sequences also encode this same CDR3. The chain employs TRBV7-9 and TRBJ1-2, with 8 bases identical to TRBD1. The CDR3 loop spans 15 amino acids. V gave up 5 bases and J gave up 0 bases; unmatched junction bases: 5. Germline values: CDR1 SEHNR, CDR2 FQNEAQ (reference sequence). The CDR3 nucleotides are TGTGCCAGCAGCCTGTCACAGGGGGCTAACTATGGCTACACCTTC. Its translation is CASSLSQGANYGYTF.

The genes are TRBV7-3 and TRBJ1-2, with a weak D call TRBD1 (5 bases). V gave up 4 bases and J gave up 8 bases, with 20 bases separating them. Germline V CDR1 and CDR2: SGHTA, FQGTGA. The CDR3 loop spans 15 amino acids. In nucleotides, the CDR3 is TGTGCCAGCAGCTCCAACAGTCGGCAGGGAGGCGGCTACACCTTC. It specifies CASSSNSRQGGGYTF.

This clone appeared a few times. The chain carries TRBV11-2 and TRBJ1-4; TRBD1 matches 9 bases. V gave up 1 base and J gave up 7 bases; unmatched junction bases: 1. The CDR3 length is 14 residues. Germline V gene data show CDR1 as SGHAT and CDR2 as FQNNGV. The CDR3 reads CASSLGQGVEKLFF. Here the CDR3 DNA reads TGTGCCAGCAGCTTAGGACAGGGGGTTGAAAAACTGTTTTTT. Full variable domain (remainder filled in from reference TRBV11-2 and TRBJ1-4): EAGVAQSPRYKIIEKRQSVAFWCNPISGHATLYWYQQILGQGPKLLIQFQNNGVVDDSQLPKDRFSAERLKGVDSTLKIQPAKLEDSAVYLCASSLGQGVEKLFFGSGTQLSVL.

In this sample, this clone turned up once. V gene TRBV6-5 combines with J gene TRBJ1-1; D possibly corresponds to TRBD1 (5 bases). The germline gives CDR1 MNHEY, CDR2 SVGAGI. V was cut by 9 bases and J by 0 bases, with 11 bases left in between. This CDR3 is built from 13 residues. The CDR3 DNA is TGTGCCAGTGGGGGAGGGCTGAACACTGAAGCTTTCTTT. Amino acid sequence: CASGGGLNTEAFF.

The J gene is TRBJ1-2, the V gene TRBV29-1; D may be TRBD1 (6 bases). Germline CDR1 reads SQVTM; CDR2 reads ANQGSEA. This CDR3 is 16 amino acids long. V was trimmed by 4 bases and J by 1 base, leaving 19 bases between them. Here the CDR3 DNA reads TGCAGCGTTGTGGGGCAGGGGACAACGGGTAACTATGGCTACACCTTC. It specifies CSVVGQGTTGNYGYTF.

The rearrangement links TRBV7-9 to TRBJ2-5; 10 bases align to TRBD1. CDR3 length: 15 residues. Germline V gene lookup returns CDR1 SEHNR and CDR2 FQNEAQ (reference sequence). V shed 4 bases and J 4 bases; nucleotides not matched to a gene: 6. The CDR3, as DNA: TGTGCCAGCAGCTCCGTCCGGGACAGGGGAGAGACCCAGTACTTC. Protein sequence: CASSSVRDRGETQYF.

The V and J genes are TRBV7-8 and TRBJ2-3; TRBD2 matches 12 bases. CDR1 is SGHVS, CDR2 FQNEAQ, per germline. There are 17 residues in the CDR3. The J segment lost 0 bases and the V segment lost 2 bases, leaving 3 bases of the junction unmatched. CDR3 sequence (DNA): TGTGCCAGCAGCTTACTGGGGACTAGCGGGAGCACAGATACGCAGTATTTT. Translation: CASSLLGTSGSTDTQYF.

This clone was detected ten times or more. As DNA, the CDR3 is TGTGCCAGCAGTCCCAGGGGATCTGGGGCCAACGTCCTGACTTTC. Encoded protein: CASSPRGSGANVLTF. The chain carries TRBV6-2 or TRBV6-3 and TRBJ2-6; tentative D call: TRBD1 (6 bases). CDR1 is MNHEY and CDR2 is SVGEGT in the germline V gene. V gave up 5 bases and J gave up 1 base, with 9 bases separating them. This CDR3 is built from 15 residues.

The chain links TRBV6-2 or TRBV6-3 to TRBJ1-5, with 10 bases that match TRBD1. This CDR3 contains 17 residues. The germline CDR1 and CDR2 sequences are MNHEY and SVGEGT. The trim removed 3 bases at V and 2 bases at J, leaving 7 bases unmatched. CDR3 bases: TGTGCCAGCAGTTATACGGGACAGGGGTCGGGCAATCAGCCCCAGCATTTT. Translating it yields CASSYTGQGSGNQPQHF.

This rearrangement joins TRBV5-1 to TRBJ2-6; 7 bases fit TRBD1. The ends lost 1 base at V and 3 bases at J; junction bases unmatched: 7. Germline V gene lookup returns CDR1 SGHRS and CDR2 YFSETQ. The CDR3 runs 17 residues. As DNA, the CDR3 is TGCGCCAGCAGCTTGAGTAGGGGGCGAGGTGGGGCCAACGTCCTGACTTTC. Amino acids: CASSLSRGRGGANVLTF.

The chain uses TRBV11-2 and TRBJ1-3; D remains unclear. Germline CDR1 SGHAT, CDR2 FQNNGV. V was pared by 3 bases and J by 0 bases, with 9 bases between. The CDR3 extends over 15 amino acids. In DNA, the CDR3 is TGTGCCAGCAGCTTTGGCAGAAACTCTGGAAACACCATATATTTT. It encodes CASSFGRNSGNTIYF.

This chain uses TRBV5-1 with TRBJ2-5; TRBD2 is a possible D gene (6 bases). Looked up from germline, CDR1 is SGHRS and CDR2 is YFSETQ. Trimming removed 0 bases from V and 3 bases from J, with 9 bases in between. This CDR3 region has 14 residues. Here the CDR3 DNA reads TGCGCCAGCAGCTTGGCTAGGAGGGAAGAGACCCAGTACTTC. This translates into CASSLARREETQYF.

The V and J genes are TRBV6-5 and TRBJ1-4; D is unclear. Trimming pared 5 bases from V and 8 bases from J, leaving 12 bases between. Germline CDR1 reads MNHEY; CDR2 reads SVGAGI. The CDR3 length is 13 residues. The CDR3 loop is CASSKSTGEKLFF. In DNA form, the CDR3 reads TGTGCCAGCAGTAAATCGACGGGGGAAAAACTGTTTTTT.

The J gene is TRBJ1-5, the V gene TRBV18; unclear D gene. Germline-derived CDR1 and CDR2 are KGHSH and LQKENI. This CDR3 is built from 14 residues. Trimming removed 6 bases at V and 7 bases at J, with 16 bases between. CDR3 in amino acids: CASSLRRGAQPQHF. For the CDR3, the DNA is TGTGCCAGCTCGCTCCGGCGGGGTGCACAGCCCCAGCATTTT.

The V call is TRBV7-8, the J call TRBJ1-2, with D maybe TRBD1 (6 bases). The V end lost 4 bases, the J end lost 4 bases, and 16 bases lay between the germline ends. CDR1 and CDR2 from the germline V gene are SGHVS and FQNEAQ. This CDR3 spans 15 amino acids. The CDR3 here is CASSSRQVGSYGYTF. The CDR3 nucleotides read TGTGCCAGCAGCTCCCGACAGGTGGGGAGCTATGGCTACACCTTC.

This clone was recorded a few times. CDR3 DNA sequence: TGCAGCGTTCGAGGGTCGCAGACTGAAGCTTTCTTT. Its protein is CSVRGSQTEAFF. The V call is TRBV29-1, the J call TRBJ1-1; D unclear. The germline V and J ends were trimmed by 5 bases and 5 bases, with 12 bases remaining between them. This CDR3 comprises 12 residues. The V gene's germline CDR1 is SQVTM and CDR2 ANQGSEA.

This chain links TRBV15 with TRBJ2-5, with 8 bases aligning to TRBD1. The CDR3 extends over 15 amino acids. Losses at the gene ends were 5 bases for V and 6 bases for J; bases not matched to a gene: 11. Per germline, CDR1 LNHNV and CDR2 YYDKDF (reference sequence). CDR3 DNA sequence: TGTGCCACCAGCGCCCGGGACAGGTTCGCGAAGACCCAGTACTTC. It translates to CATSARDRFAKTQYF.

This clone appeared a few times. The gene calls are TRBV7-2 and TRBJ1-3, with a tentative D call TRBD1 (5 bases). The CDR3 is 14 residues long. Germline V CDR1 and CDR2: SGHTA, FQGNSA. Trimming removed 5 bases from V and 2 bases from J, with 10 bases in between. CDR3 residues: CASSPQDTGNTIYF. The CDR3 coding sequence is TGTGCCAGCAGCCCCCAGGACACTGGAAACACCATATATTTT. The full variable domain, in which reference TRBV7-2 and TRBJ1-3 provide the parts outside the CDR3, is GAGVSQSPSNKVTEKGKDVELRCDPISGHTALYWYRQSLGQGLEFLIYFQGNSAPDKSGLPSDRFSAERTGGSVSTLTIQRTQQEDSAVYLCASSPQDTGNTIYFGEGSWLTVV.

This chain uses TRBV5-6 with TRBJ2-4; tentative D call: TRBD1 (5 bases). Trimming cost V 4 bases and J 1 base, with 9 bases left between them. Germline loops: CDR1 SGHDT, CDR2 YYEEEE. The CDR3 contains 14 residues. CDR3 sequence (DNA): TGTGCCAGCAGCCCTTCAGGGGCCAAAAACATTCAGTACTTC. This gives the protein CASSPSGAKNIQYF.

In DNA form, the CDR3 reads TGCGCCAGCAGTGAGTCCAGATTGAACACTGAAGCTTTCTTT. Amino acids: CASSESRLNTEAFF. The V gene is TRBV10-2, the J gene TRBJ1-1; no firm D call. Germline V gene lookup returns CDR1 WSHSY and CDR2 SAAADI. The CDR3 is 14 residues long. Trimming cost V 0 bases and J 0 bases, with 5 bases left between them.

This chain uses TRBV5-4 with TRBJ2-3; the match to TRBD2 covers 10 bases. Trimming took 6 bases from V and 1 from J; bases not matched to a gene: 8. The germline CDR1 and CDR2 sequences are SGHNT and YYREEE (reference sequence). This CDR3 spans 16 amino acids. The DNA of the CDR3 is TGTGCCAGCACCAACATAGCGGGGGGTGGCACAGATACGCAGTATTTT. It specifies CASTNIAGGGTDTQYF.

As to this clone: The sample contains more than one DNA sequence encoding this CDR3. V usage is TRBV10-1 and J usage is TRBJ1-1, with D possibly being TRBD1 (5 bases). The CDR3 runs 15 residues. Trimming took 0 bases from V and 4 from J, leaving 12 bases between them. CDR1 WNHNN and CDR2 SYGVQD come from the germline V gene (reference sequence). The CDR3 DNA sequence: TGCGCCAGCAGTGAGTCTCGGGGGGGAGGCACTGAAGCTTTCTTT. Residues: CASSESRGGGTEAFF.

The chain joins TRBV2 to TRBJ2-7; TRBD2 aligns across 13 bases. The germline V gene encodes CDR1 SNHLY and CDR2 FYNNEI. This CDR3 is built from 17 residues. Trimming removed 6 bases from V and 1 base from J; junction bases left unmatched: 9. CDR3 loop: CASSETGTSGVSYEQYV. CDR3 sequence (DNA): TGTGCCAGCAGCGAAACGGGGACTAGCGGGGTATCCTACGAGCAGTACGTC.

The rearrangement uses TRBV7-3 and TRBJ2-7; the match to TRBD1 covers 9 bases. Germline V CDR1 and CDR2: SGHTA, FQGTGA. CDR3 length equals 17 residues. V lost 1 base to trimming and J lost 4 bases; unmatched junction nucleotides: 11. CDR3 nucleotide sequence: TGTGCCAGCAGCTTAAAAAGGGACAGGGTGTTATCTTACGAGCAGTACGTC. As protein: CASSLKRDRVLSYEQYV.

The chain couples TRBV5-4 to TRBJ1-1; 8 bases agree with TRBD1. Losses at the gene ends were 4 bases for V and 1 base for J; bases not matched to a gene: 6. Germline V CDR1 and CDR2: SGHNT, YYREEE (reference sequence). The CDR3 is 15 amino acids. Here the CDR3 reads CASSLRQGKNTEAFF. The CDR3 DNA is TGTGCCAGCAGCCTACGACAGGGGAAGAACACTGAAGCTTTCTTT.

The chain uses TRBV29-1 and TRBJ1-2; D possibly corresponds to TRBD1 (6 bases). Germline assignment: CDR1 SQVTM and CDR2 ANQGSEA. This CDR3 contains 11 residues. V lost 7 bases and J 8 bases, leaving 14 bases between the germline ends. DNA of the CDR3: TGCAGCGGGGGGCAGGGGATCGGCTACACCTTC. Its protein product is CSGGQGIGYTF. The variable domain in full, with the rest retrieved from reference TRBV29-1 and TRBJ1-2, is SAVISQKPSRDICQRGTSLTIQCQVDSQVTMMFWYRQQPGQSLTLIATANQGSEATYESGFVIDKFPISRPNLTFSTLTVSNMSPEDSSIYLCSGGQGIGYTFGSGTRLTVV.